The rows below give T cell receptor beta chains drawn from one sample of a study of blood T cell repertoires in COVID-19. The repertoire was sequenced with immunoSEQ multiplex PCR; TCRdb's copy has only in-frame clones and lacks some. Among under 50,000 clones listed, about 90% were seen once. Sequenced input: peripheral blood. The receptors were gathered from a man between 65 and 85 years old with active COVID-19. Both conserved end residues are part of each CDR3. The D gene is left open where the match is weak. Clone size is given for some rows only: seen once, a few or many times, or a class if the clone is expanded.

size: .; D: TRBD1; V: TRBV7-9; J: TRBJ2-2; DNA: TGTGCCAGCACAGGGGGCGCGAACACCGGGGAGCTGTTTTTT; CDR3: CASTGGANTGELFF
size: few; D: .; V: TRBV28; J: TRBJ1-6; DNA: TGTGCCAGCAGTTTCCACCGACAGGCTTCACCCCTCCACTTT; CDR3: CASSFHRQASPLHF
size: once; D: TRBD1; V: TRBV24-1; J: TRBJ2-7; DNA: TGTGCCACCAGTGACCCCCGGGACAGGAGCTCCTACGAGCAGTACTTC; CDR3: CATSDPRDRSSYEQYF
size: .; D: .; V: TRBV12-3/TRBV12-4; J: TRBJ1-2; DNA: TGTGCCAGCAGTTTTTCAGGTGGCTACACCTTC; CDR3: CASSFSGGYTF
size: .; D: TRBD1; V: TRBV27; J: TRBJ2-7; DNA: TGTGCCAGCAGCTCACAGGGGGGTGAGTCCTACGAGCAGTACTTC; CDR3: CASSSQGGESYEQYF
size: .; D: TRBD2; V: TRBV24-1; J: TRBJ2-3; DNA: TGTGCCACCAGTGGAACTAGCGGGGGCCTTAGCACAGATACGCAGTATTTT; CDR3: CATSGTSGGLSTDTQYF
size: .; D: .; V: TRBV18; J: TRBJ1-1; DNA: TGTGCCAGCTCACGAGTTGGGAACACTGAAGCTTTCTTT; CDR3: CASSRVGNTEAFF
size: .; D: TRBD1; V: TRBV30; J: TRBJ2-3; DNA: TGTGCCTGGGACAGGGGAGAGTCCACAGATACGCAGTATTTT; CDR3: CAWDRGESTDTQYF
size: .; D: .; V: TRBV4-3; J: TRBJ1-2; DNA: TGCGCCAGCAGCCCGGGATTTGGGGAAGGCTACACCTTC; CDR3: CASSPGFGEGYTF
size: .; D: .; V: TRBV11-3; J: TRBJ2-7; DNA: TGTGCCAGCAGCTTAGAGTTCGGAGTTGAGCAGTACTTC; CDR3: CASSLEFGVEQYF
size: .; D: .; V: TRBV7-2; J: TRBJ2-5; DNA: TGTGCCAGTCGCAGGGTTGACGAGACCCAGTACTTC; CDR3: CASRRVDETQYF
size: once; D: .; V: TRBV4-1; J: TRBJ2-1; DNA: TGCGCCAGCAGCCAAGGGGGGGGGCTAGCGCTATTGAATGAGCAGTTCTTC; CDR3: CASSQGGGLALLNEQFF
size: .; D: .; V: TRBV6-5; J: TRBJ2-7; DNA: TGTGCCAGCAGTTACTCGGACATCGGCGAGCAGTACTTC; CDR3: CASSYSDIGEQYF
size: .; D: .; V: TRBV24-1; J: TRBJ2-3; DNA: TGTGCCACCAGTGATTTGACAGAAGCCACAGATACGCAGTATTTT; CDR3: CATSDLTEATDTQYF
size: .; D: .; V: TRBV7-2; J: TRBJ1-3; DNA: TGTGCCAGCAGCCTCTTACAGGCGGACTCTGGAAACACCATATATTTT; CDR3: CASSLLQADSGNTIYF
size: .; D: TRBD1; V: TRBV6-2/TRBV6-3; J: TRBJ2-3; DNA: TGTGCCAGCAGTCGGACAGGCAGCACAGATACGCAGTATTTT; CDR3: CASSRTGSTDTQYF
size: few; D: .; V: TRBV6-6; J: TRBJ1-3; DNA: TGTGCCAGCAGTTTAACAGGCTCTGGAAACACCATATATTTT; CDR3: CASSLTGSGNTIYF
size: once; D: .; V: TRBV5-1; J: TRBJ1-2; DNA: TGCGCCAGCAGCTTGGCCGACAACAGCAACTATGGCTACACCTTC; CDR3: CASSLADNSNYGYTF
size: .; D: .; V: TRBV24-1; J: TRBJ1-2; DNA: TGTGCCACCAGTGATTTGACGGATGGCTACACCTTC; CDR3: CATSDLTDGYTF
size: .; D: .; V: TRBV19; J: TRBJ2-3; DNA: TGTGCCAGTAGAGTACAGCCACAGGGAGGGACAGATACGCAGTATTTT; CDR3: CASRVQPQGGTDTQYF
size: .; D: .; V: TRBV5-8; J: TRBJ1-6; DNA: TGTGCCAGCAGCAAGCAGGGATATTATAATTCACCCCTCCACTTT; CDR3: CASSKQGYYNSPLHF
size: .; D: TRBD1; V: TRBV5-8; J: TRBJ1-2; DNA: TGTGCCAGCAGCCAACAGGGGACCGGCTACACCTTC; CDR3: CASSQQGTGYTF
size: .; D: .; V: TRBV18; J: TRBJ2-3; DNA: TGTGCCAGCTCACCATCACGGGGAGCAGCAGATACGCAGTATTTT; CDR3: CASSPSRGAADTQYF
size: .; D: TRBD1; V: TRBV14; J: TRBJ1-4; DNA: TGTGCCAGCAGCCAAGCTATCGGGACAGGGGCGGGAAAACTGTTTTTT; CDR3: CASSQAIGTGAGKLFF
size: once; D: TRBD1; V: TRBV4-1; J: TRBJ1-2; DNA: TGCGCCAGCAGCCAACCTCGGACAGGGCCCGGCTATGGCTACACCTTC; CDR3: CASSQPRTGPGYGYTF
size: .; D: TRBD1; V: TRBV7-2; J: TRBJ1-5; DNA: TGTGCCAGCAGCTTAGGGGGACAGGGCAATCAGCCCCAGCATTTT; CDR3: CASSLGGQGNQPQHF
size: few; D: TRBD1; V: TRBV19; J: TRBJ2-7; DNA: TGTGCCAGTAGTATCAGTACAGGGGAATACGAGCAGTACTTC; CDR3: CASSISTGEYEQYF
size: .; D: TRBD1; V: TRBV6-4; J: TRBJ1-2; DNA: TGTGCCAGCACCCCCCCTAGGACAGGGGGGTTTAGGTATGGCTACACCTTC; CDR3: CASTPPRTGGFRYGYTF
size: .; D: .; V: TRBV5-6; J: TRBJ1-4; DNA: TGTGCCAGCAGCTTGGGGGCAGCTCCTAATGAAAAACTGTTTTTT; CDR3: CASSLGAAPNEKLFF
size: .; D: .; V: TRBV18; J: TRBJ1-5; DNA: TGTGCCAGCTCACCGGGCGAGAATCAGCCCCAGCATTTT; CDR3: CASSPGENQPQHF
size: .; D: .; V: TRBV4-1; J: TRBJ1-5; DNA: TGCGCCAGCAGCCAAGAATCTCATCAGCCCCAGCATTTT; CDR3: CASSQESHQPQHF
size: .; D: .; V: TRBV7-2; J: TRBJ1-6; DNA: TGTGCCAGCAGCTTAACGACAGGCCTGTTCCGATATAATTCACCCCTCCACTTT; CDR3: CASSLTTGLFRYNSPLHF
size: .; D: .; V: TRBV4-3; J: TRBJ1-2; DNA: TGCGCCAGCAGCCAAGATGTGGGCTTCTATGGCTACACCTTC; CDR3: CASSQDVGFYGYTF
size: .; D: TRBD2; V: TRBV7-2; J: TRBJ2-4; DNA: TGTGCCAGCAGCGACCTAGCGGGGGGCATCCTAGCCAAAAACATTCAGTACTTC; CDR3: CASSDLAGGILAKNIQYF
size: .; D: .; V: TRBV4-2; J: TRBJ1-1; DNA: TGTGCCAGCAGCCAACAGGGAAGTGGTGAAGCTTTCTTT; CDR3: CASSQQGSGEAFF
size: .; D: .; V: TRBV3-1/TRBV3-2; J: TRBJ1-1; DNA: TGTGCCAGCAGCTTAAAACAGGGCACTGAAGCTTTCTTT; CDR3: CASSLKQGTEAFF
size: once; D: TRBD2; V: TRBV3-1/TRBV3-2; J: TRBJ2-7; DNA: TGTGCCAGCAGTCCCCTAGCGGGGGGGCCTTTGGACGAGCAGTACTTC; CDR3: CASSPLAGGPLDEQYF
size: .; D: TRBD1; V: TRBV7-2; J: TRBJ1-5; DNA: TGTGCCAGCAGCGTGCAGGGGGAGGGCAATCAGCCCCAGCATTTT; CDR3: CASSVQGEGNQPQHF
size: once; D: .; V: TRBV9; J: TRBJ2-1; DNA: TGTGCCAGCAGCCCCCGACAGGTTAGGAATGAGCAGTTCTTC; CDR3: CASSPRQVRNEQFF
size: .; D: TRBD2; V: TRBV6-5; J: TRBJ2-7; DNA: TGTGCCAGCAGCGTAGCGGGGGGGCGGCGCTACGAGCAGTACTTC; CDR3: CASSVAGGRRYEQYF
size: .; D: TRBD1; V: TRBV19; J: TRBJ1-5; DNA: TGTGCCAGTAGTATGACAGGGTTCATGGAGCCCCAGCATTTT; CDR3: CASSMTGFMEPQHF
size: .; D: TRBD1; V: TRBV19; J: TRBJ1-5; DNA: TGTGCCAGTACCCCCACAGGGGTCTATAGCAATCAGCCCCAGCATTTT; CDR3: CASTPTGVYSNQPQHF
size: .; D: TRBD1; V: TRBV6-6; J: TRBJ1-2; DNA: TGTGCCAGCAGGACAGGGGGCGGAAACTATGGCTACACCTTC; CDR3: CASRTGGGNYGYTF
size: .; D: .; V: TRBV7-3; J: TRBJ2-1; DNA: TGTGCCAGCAGCTTAAGGGCGGGGGCACCGGGTAATGAGCAGTTCTTC; CDR3: CASSLRAGAPGNEQFF
size: .; D: .; V: TRBV27; J: TRBJ1-3; DNA: TGTGCCAGCAGTTTAGACAGGAGCTCTGGAAACACCATATATTTT; CDR3: CASSLDRSSGNTIYF
size: .; D: .; V: TRBV7-9; J: TRBJ1-6; DNA: TGTGCCAGCAGCAACGCACAGGGCTCCTATAATTCACCCCTCCACTTT; CDR3: CASSNAQGSYNSPLHF
size: .; D: .; V: TRBV7-2; J: TRBJ2-2; DNA: TGTGCCAGCAGCCCAGGGCCCCGAACCGGGGAGCTGTTTTTT; CDR3: CASSPGPRTGELFF
size: .; D: .; V: TRBV6-1; J: TRBJ1-6; DNA: TGTGCCAGCAGTGAACATGGCAATTCACCCCTCCACTTT; CDR3: CASSEHGNSPLHF
size: .; D: TRBD1; V: TRBV6-5; J: TRBJ1-2; DNA: TGTGCCAGCAGCCGGACAGGGGTGAACTATGGCTACACCTTC; CDR3: CASSRTGVNYGYTF
size: .; D: .; V: TRBV7-9; J: TRBJ2-3; DNA: TGTGCCAGCGTCCGGGAAGGTAGAGATACGCAGTATTTT; CDR3: CASVREGRDTQYF
size: .; D: .; V: TRBV6-6; J: TRBJ1-4; DNA: TGTGCCAGCTCCCTAGGGAGCGCTTCGGGAGAAAAACTGTTTTTT; CDR3: CASSLGSASGEKLFF
size: once; D: .; V: TRBV7-2; J: TRBJ1-2; DNA: TGTGCCAGCAGAGCGAGGGGAGGGGATAACTATGGCTACACCTTC; CDR3: CASRARGGDNYGYTF
size: .; D: .; V: TRBV5-1; J: TRBJ2-5; DNA: TGCGCCAGCAGCTTCGGACAGAGCCAAGAGACCCAGTACTTC; CDR3: CASSFGQSQETQYF
size: .; D: .; V: TRBV10-3; J: TRBJ2-3; DNA: TGTGCCAGCGGCGGTACTAGCACAGATACGCAGTATTTT; CDR3: CASGGTSTDTQYF
size: .; D: .; V: TRBV2; J: TRBJ2-1; DNA: TGTGCCAGCAGGGAGGGGATCTCCTACAATGAGCAGTTCTTC; CDR3: CASREGISYNEQFF
size: .; D: TRBD1; V: TRBV30; J: TRBJ2-2; DNA: TGTGCCTGGAGGGAAGGGGGCGTTGAGGGGGAGCTGTTTTTT; CDR3: CAWREGGVEGELFF
size: .; D: .; V: TRBV7-9; J: TRBJ2-5; DNA: TGTGCCAGCAGCTTCCCAACAGGGTTGGAGACCCAGTACTTC; CDR3: CASSFPTGLETQYF